The following is a T cell receptor (beta chain) sequence with its context. Clones were sequenced by immunoSEQ multiplex PCR, and TCRdb holds only the in-frame ones, with some missing. The sample records about 82,000 clones, around 80% being singletons. The sample is drawn from a study of blood T cell repertoires in COVID-19. Turning to the study itself: Both acute and convalescent COVID-19 samples were obtained from the United States, Italy and Spain. PBMCs, B-cell-depleted T cells, or T cells provided the cDNA or gDNA that made up the material.

Seattle enrolled patients during active infection and tracked them longitudinally. V lost 3 bases to trimming and J lost 4 bases; unmatched junction nucleotides: 4. Germline CDR1 is SGHTA and CDR2 is FQGTGA. The CDR3 contains 14 residues. The sequence came from a man aged 55 to 69 with COVID-19, enrolled during active disease. The chain recombines TRBV7-3 with TRBJ1-1; 8 bases line up with TRBD1. The sequenced sample consisted of peripheral blood. CDR3 bases: TGTGCCAGCAGCTTGGGACAGGCGGGCACTGAAGCTTTCTTT. Translating it yields CASSLGQAGTEAFF. Together with reference TRBV7-3 and TRBJ1-1, the CDR3 gives the full variable domain: GAGVSQTPSNKVTEKGKYVELRCDPISGHTALYWYRQSLGQGPEFLIYFQGTGAADDSGLPNDRFFAVRPEGSVSTLKIQRTERGDSAVYLCASSLGQAGTEAFFGQGTRLTVV.